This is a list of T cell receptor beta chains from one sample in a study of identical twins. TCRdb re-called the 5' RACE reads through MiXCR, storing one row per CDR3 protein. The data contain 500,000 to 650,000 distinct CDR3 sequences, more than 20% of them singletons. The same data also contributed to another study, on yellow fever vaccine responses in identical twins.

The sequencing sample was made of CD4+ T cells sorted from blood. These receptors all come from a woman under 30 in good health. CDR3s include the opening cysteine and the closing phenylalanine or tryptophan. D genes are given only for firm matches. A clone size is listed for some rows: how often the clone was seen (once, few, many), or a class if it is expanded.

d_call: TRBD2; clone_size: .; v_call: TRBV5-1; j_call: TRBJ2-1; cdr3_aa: CVSSFGSGLGTYNEQFF; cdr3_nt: TGCGTCAGCAGCTTTGGGTCGGGACTAGGGACCTACAATGAGCAGTTCTTC
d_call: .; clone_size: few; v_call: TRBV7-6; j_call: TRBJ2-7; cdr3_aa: CAGDPYEQYF; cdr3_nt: TGTGCCGGAGACCCCTACGAGCAGTACTTC
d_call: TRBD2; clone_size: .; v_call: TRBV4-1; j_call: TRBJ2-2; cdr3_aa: CASSQPGGLSGELFF; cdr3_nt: TGCGCCAGCAGCCAACCGGGGGGGCTAAGCGGGGAGCTGTTTTTT
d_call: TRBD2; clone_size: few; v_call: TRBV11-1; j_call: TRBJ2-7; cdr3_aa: CASSPKVRLAGPTYEQYF; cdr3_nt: TGTGCCAGCAGCCCAAAGGTGCGGCTAGCGGGACCTACCTACGAGCAGTACTTC
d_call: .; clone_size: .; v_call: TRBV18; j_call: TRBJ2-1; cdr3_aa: CASSPRGSGYNEQFF; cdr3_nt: TGTGCCAGCTCACCAAGGGGGTCGGGATACAATGAGCAGTTCTTC
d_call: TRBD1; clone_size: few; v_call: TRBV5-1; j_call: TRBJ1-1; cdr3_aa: CASSFPDRPAEAFF; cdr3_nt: TGCGCCAGCAGCTTTCCGGACAGGCCCGCTGAAGCTTTCTTT
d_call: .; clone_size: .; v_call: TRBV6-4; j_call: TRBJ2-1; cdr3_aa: CASSDSAGAFYNEQFF; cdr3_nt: TGTGCCAGCAGTGACTCCGCGGGGGCCTTCTACAATGAGCAGTTCTTC
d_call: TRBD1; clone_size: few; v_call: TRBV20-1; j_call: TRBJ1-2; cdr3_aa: CSALGQSGDYTF; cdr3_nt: TGCAGTGCTCTGGGACAGTCTGGCGACTACACCTTC
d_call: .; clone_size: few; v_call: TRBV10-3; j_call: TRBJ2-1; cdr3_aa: CAMTSATGVSYNEQFF; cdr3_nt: TGTGCCATGACCTCTGCTACCGGGGTGTCCTACAATGAGCAGTTCTTC
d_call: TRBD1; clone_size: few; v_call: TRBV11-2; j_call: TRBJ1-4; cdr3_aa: CASSRTGVYEKLFF; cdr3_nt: TGTGCCAGCAGCCGCACAGGGGTGTACGAAAAACTGTTTTTT
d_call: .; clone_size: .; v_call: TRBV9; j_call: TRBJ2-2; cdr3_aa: CASSVGVQNTGELFF; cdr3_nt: TGTGCCAGCAGCGTAGGAGTCCAGAACACCGGGGAGCTGTTTTTT
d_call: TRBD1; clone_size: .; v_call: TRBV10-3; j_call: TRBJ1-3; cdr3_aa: CATGQGARGNTIYF; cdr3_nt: TGTGCCACCGGACAGGGGGCAAGAGGAAACACCATATATTTT
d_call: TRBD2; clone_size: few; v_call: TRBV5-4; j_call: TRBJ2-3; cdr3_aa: CASSLVSASGSTTDTQYF; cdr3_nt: TGTGCCAGCAGCTTGGTATCGGCCAGCGGGAGTACCACAGATACGCAGTATTTT
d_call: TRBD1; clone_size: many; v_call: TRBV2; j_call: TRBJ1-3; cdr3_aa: CASSLDRGSGNTIYF; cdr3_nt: TGTGCCAGCAGCCTTGACAGGGGATCTGGAAACACCATATATTTT
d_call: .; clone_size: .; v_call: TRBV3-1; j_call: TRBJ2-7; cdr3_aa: CASSRQTSIPYEQYF; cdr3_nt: TGTGCCAGCAGCCGACAGACCAGCATCCCCTACGAGCAGTACTTC
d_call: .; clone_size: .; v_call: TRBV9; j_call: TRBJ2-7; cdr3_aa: CAGSEGSGVYEQYF; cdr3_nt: TGTGCCGGCAGCGAGGGATCGGGGGTCTACGAGCAGTACTTC
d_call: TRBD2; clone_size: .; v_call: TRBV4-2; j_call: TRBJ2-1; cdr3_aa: CASSQDQSLAGGSYNEQFF; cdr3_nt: TGTGCCAGCAGCCAAGACCAATCGCTAGCGGGAGGTTCCTACAATGAGCAGTTCTTC
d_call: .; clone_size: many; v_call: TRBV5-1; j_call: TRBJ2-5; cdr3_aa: CASSLSSEGTQYF; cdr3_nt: TGCGCCAGCAGCTTGAGTAGCGAAGGGACCCAGTACTTC
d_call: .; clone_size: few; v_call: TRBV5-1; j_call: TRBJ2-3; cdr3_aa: CASRGATQSTDTQYF; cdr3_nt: TGCGCCAGCAGGGGAGCTACCCAAAGCACAGATACGCAGTATTTT
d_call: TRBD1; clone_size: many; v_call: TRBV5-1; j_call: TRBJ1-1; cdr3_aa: CASSPDRANTEAFF; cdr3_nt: TGCGCCAGCAGCCCGGACAGGGCGAACACTGAAGCTTTCTTT
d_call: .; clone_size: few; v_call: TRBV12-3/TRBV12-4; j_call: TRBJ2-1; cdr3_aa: CASSLPQTYNEQFF; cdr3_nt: TGTGCCAGCAGCCTACCTCAGACCTACAATGAGCAGTTCTTC
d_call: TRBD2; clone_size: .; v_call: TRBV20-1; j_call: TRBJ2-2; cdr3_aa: CSARTSGRVAGELFF; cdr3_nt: TGCAGTGCTAGGACTAGCGGGAGAGTCGCCGGGGAGCTGTTTTTT
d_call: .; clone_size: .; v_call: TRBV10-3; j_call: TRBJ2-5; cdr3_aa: CAISETVENQETQYF; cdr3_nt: TGTGCCATCAGTGAGACCGTTGAAAATCAAGAGACCCAGTACTTC
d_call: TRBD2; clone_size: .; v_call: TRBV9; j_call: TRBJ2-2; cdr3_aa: CASSVVAGVAGELFF; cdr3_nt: TGTGCCAGCAGCGTAGTCGCGGGAGTGGCCGGGGAGCTGTTTTTT
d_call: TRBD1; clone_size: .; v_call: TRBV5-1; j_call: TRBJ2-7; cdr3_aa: CASSTGQGSAYEQYF; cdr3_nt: TGCGCCAGCAGCACAGGACAGGGGAGTGCCTACGAGCAGTACTTC
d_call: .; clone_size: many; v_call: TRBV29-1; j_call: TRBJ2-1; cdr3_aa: CSAVGREEGAYNEQFF; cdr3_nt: TGCAGCGCCGTGGGCCGAGAAGAGGGCGCGTACAATGAGCAGTTCTTC
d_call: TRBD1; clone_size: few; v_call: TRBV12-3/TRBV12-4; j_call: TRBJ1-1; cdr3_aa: CASRGGVKTEAFF; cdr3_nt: TGTGCCAGCAGAGGGGGCGTGAAAACTGAAGCTTTCTTT
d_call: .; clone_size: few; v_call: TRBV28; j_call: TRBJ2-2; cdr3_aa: CASSGYPDPRRNTGELFF; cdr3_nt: TGTGCCAGCAGCGGATACCCGGACCCCAGGAGGAACACCGGGGAGCTGTTTTTT